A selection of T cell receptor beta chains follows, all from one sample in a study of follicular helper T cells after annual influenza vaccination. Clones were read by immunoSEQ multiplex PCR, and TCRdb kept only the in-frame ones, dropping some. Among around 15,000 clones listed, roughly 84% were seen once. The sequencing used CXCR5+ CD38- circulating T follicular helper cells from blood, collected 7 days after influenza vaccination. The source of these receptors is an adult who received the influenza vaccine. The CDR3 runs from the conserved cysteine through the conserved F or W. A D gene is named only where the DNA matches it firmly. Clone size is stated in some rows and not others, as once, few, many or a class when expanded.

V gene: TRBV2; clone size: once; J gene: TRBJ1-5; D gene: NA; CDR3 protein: CASTDSNQPQHF; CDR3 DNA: TGTGCCAGCACAGATAGCAATCAGCCCCAGCATTTT
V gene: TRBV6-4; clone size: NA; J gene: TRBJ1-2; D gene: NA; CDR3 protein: CASRKTGANYGYTF; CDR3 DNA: TGTGCCAGCAGGAAGACGGGGGCTAACTATGGCTACACCTTC
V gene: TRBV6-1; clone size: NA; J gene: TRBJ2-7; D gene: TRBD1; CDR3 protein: CASSEGGTVYEQYF; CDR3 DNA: TGTGCCAGCAGTGAAGGGGGGACAGTCTACGAGCAGTACTTC
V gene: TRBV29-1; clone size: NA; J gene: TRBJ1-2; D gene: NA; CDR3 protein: CSVVYGSYGYTF; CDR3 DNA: TGCAGCGTTGTATATGGTAGCTATGGCTACACCTTC
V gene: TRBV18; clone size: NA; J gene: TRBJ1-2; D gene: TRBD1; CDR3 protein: CASSPLGPGTAYGYTF; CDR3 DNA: TGTGCCAGCTCACCACTCGGCCCCGGGACAGCGTATGGCTACACCTTC
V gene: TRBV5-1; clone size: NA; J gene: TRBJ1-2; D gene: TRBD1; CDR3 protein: CASSPGQVFSYGYTF; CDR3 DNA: TGCGCCAGCAGCCCTGGACAGGTCTTCTCCTATGGCTACACCTTC
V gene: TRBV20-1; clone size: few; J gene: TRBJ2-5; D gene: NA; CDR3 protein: CSGRNQETQYF; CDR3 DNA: TGCAGTGGGCGGAACCAAGAGACCCAGTACTTC
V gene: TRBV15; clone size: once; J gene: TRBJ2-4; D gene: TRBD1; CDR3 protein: CATSRPGTGKNIQYF; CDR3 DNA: TGTGCCACCAGCAGACCGGGGACAGGGAAAAACATTCAGTACTTC
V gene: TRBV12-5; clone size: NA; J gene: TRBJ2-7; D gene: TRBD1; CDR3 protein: CASGLSAQGDEQYF; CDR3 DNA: TGTGCTAGTGGTTTGTCAGCACAGGGGGACGAGCAGTACTTC
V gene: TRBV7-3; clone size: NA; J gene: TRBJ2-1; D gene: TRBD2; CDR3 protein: CASSPGASGGDSYNEQFF; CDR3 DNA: TGTGCCAGCAGCCCCGGGGCTAGCGGGGGGGACTCCTACAATGAGCAGTTCTTC
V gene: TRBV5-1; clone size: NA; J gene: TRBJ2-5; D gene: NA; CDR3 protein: CASRRGNQETQYF; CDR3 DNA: TGCGCCAGCCGCCGGGGAAACCAAGAGACCCAGTACTTC
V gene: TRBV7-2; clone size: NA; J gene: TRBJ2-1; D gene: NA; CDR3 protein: CAGRPSPVYRVNEQFF; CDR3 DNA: TGTGCCGGCAGACCCTCGCCGGTTTACAGGGTCAATGAGCAGTTCTTC
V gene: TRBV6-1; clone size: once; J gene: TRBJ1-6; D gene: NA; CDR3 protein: CASSEQGMDSPLHF; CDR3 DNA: TGTGCCAGCAGTGAACAGGGGATGGATTCACCCCTCCACTTT
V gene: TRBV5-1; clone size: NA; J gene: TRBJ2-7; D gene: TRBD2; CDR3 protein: CASSWTLAGGSYEQYF; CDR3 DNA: TGCGCCAGCAGCTGGACCCTAGCGGGGGGGAGCTACGAGCAGTACTTC
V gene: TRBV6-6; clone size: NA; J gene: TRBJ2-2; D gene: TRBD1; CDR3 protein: CASNSGQVNTGELFF; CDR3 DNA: TGTGCCAGCAATTCGGGACAGGTTAACACCGGGGAGCTGTTTTTT
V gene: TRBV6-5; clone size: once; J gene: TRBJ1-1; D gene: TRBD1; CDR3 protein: CASSKKWDSSEAFF; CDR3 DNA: TGTGCCAGCAGTAAGAAATGGGACAGTTCTGAAGCTTTCTTT
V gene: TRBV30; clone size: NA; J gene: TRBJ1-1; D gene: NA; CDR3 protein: CAWSPTGTLNTEAFF; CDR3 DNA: TGTGCCTGGAGCCCTACCGGGACACTGAACACTGAAGCTTTCTTT
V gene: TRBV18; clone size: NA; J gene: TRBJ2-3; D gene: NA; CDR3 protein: CASSPPLRQSTDTQYF; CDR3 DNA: TGTGCCAGCTCACCACCATTACGACAAAGCACAGATACGCAGTATTTT
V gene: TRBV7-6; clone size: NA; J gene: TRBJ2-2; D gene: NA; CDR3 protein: CASSLDRATGELFF; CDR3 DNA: TGTGCCAGCAGCTTAGACAGGGCCACCGGGGAGCTGTTTTTT
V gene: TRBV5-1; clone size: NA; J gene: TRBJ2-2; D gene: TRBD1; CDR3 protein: CASSLALRTGGTGELFF; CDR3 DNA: TGCGCCAGCAGCTTGGCTTTAAGGACAGGGGGAACCGGGGAGCTGTTTTTT
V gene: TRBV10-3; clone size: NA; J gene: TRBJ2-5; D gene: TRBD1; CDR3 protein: CAISGSGTGGVETQYF; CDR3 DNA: TGTGCCATCAGTGGTTCCGGGACAGGGGGCGTGGAGACCCAGTACTTC
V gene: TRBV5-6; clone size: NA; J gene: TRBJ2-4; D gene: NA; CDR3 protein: CASSGRLRVAKNIQYF; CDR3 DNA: TGTGCCAGCAGCGGCCGGTTGCGGGTTGCCAAAAACATTCAGTACTTC
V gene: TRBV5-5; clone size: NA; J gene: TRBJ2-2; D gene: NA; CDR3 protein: CASSSGGTGELFF; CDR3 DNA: TGTGCCAGCAGCTCTGGAGGTACCGGGGAGCTGTTTTTT
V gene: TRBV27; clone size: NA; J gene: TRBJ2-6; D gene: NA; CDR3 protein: CASKALSGANVLTF; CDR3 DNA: TGTGCCAGCAAAGCGCTCTCTGGGGCCAACGTCCTGACTTTC
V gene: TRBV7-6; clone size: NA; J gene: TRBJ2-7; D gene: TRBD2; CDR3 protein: CASSPYLRGTSGGPGYEQYF; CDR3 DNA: TGTGCCAGCAGCCCATACCTCCGCGGGACTAGCGGGGGGCCGGGCTACGAGCAGTACTTC
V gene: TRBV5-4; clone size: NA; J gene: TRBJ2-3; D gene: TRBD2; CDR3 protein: CASRLAGAYPSTDTQYF; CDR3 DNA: TGTGCCAGCCGACTAGCGGGAGCCTATCCTAGCACAGATACGCAGTATTTT
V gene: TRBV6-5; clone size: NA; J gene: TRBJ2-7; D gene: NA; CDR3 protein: CASRNSRYEQYF; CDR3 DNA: TGTGCCAGCAGAAACAGTCGCTACGAGCAGTACTTC
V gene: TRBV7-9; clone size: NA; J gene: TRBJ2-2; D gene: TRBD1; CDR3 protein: CASSFGTDKHRELFF; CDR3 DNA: TGTGCCAGCAGCTTTGGGACAGACAAACATCGGGAGCTGTTTTTT
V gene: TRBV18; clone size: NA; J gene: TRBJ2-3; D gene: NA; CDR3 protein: CASSLTGTSNTDTQYF; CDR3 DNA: TGTGCCAGCTCATTGACCGGGACTTCAAACACAGATACGCAGTATTTT
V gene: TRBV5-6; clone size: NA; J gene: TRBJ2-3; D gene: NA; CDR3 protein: CASSLDRTTDTQYF; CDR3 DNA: TGTGCCAGCAGCTTGGACAGGACCACAGATACGCAGTATTTT
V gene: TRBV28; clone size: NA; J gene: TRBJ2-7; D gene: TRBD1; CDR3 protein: CASRRPGQGAYEQYF; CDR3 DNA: TGTGCCAGCAGACGTCCGGGACAGGGGGCCTACGAGCAGTACTTC
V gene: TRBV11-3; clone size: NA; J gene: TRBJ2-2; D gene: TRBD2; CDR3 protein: CASSLGGSGELFF; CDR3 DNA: TGTGCCAGCAGCTTGGGAGGGAGCGGGGAGCTGTTTTTT
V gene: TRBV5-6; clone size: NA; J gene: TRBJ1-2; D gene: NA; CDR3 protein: CASSERTYGYTF; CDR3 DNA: TGTGCCAGCTCTGAGAGAACGTATGGCTACACCTTC
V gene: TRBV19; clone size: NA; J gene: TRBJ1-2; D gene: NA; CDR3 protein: CASTRRTDPNGYTF; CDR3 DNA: TGTGCCAGTACCCGCCGGACAGATCCTAATGGCTACACCTTC
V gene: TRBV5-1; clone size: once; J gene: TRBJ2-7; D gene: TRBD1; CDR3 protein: CASSVQGYEQYF; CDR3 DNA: TGCGCCAGCAGCGTACAGGGGTACGAGCAGTACTTC
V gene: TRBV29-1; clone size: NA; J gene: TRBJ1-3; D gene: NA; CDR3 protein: CSVEDQALGNTIYF; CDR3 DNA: TGCAGCGTTGAAGATCAGGCCTTGGGAAACACCATATATTTT
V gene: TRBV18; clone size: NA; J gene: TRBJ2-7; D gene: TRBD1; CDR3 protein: CASSSSGTGSYEQYF; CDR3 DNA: TGTGCCAGCTCATCGTCCGGGACAGGGAGCTACGAGCAGTACTTC
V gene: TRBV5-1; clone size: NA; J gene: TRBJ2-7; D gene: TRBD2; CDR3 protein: CASSLGAAKGGYEQYF; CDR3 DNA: TGCGCCAGCAGCTTGGGGGCAGCAAAGGGAGGGTACGAGCAGTACTTC
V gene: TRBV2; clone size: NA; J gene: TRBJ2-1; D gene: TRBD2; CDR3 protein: CASSKTSSGRNNEQFF; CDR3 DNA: TGTGCCAGCAGCAAGACCTCTAGCGGGAGGAACAATGAGCAGTTCTTC
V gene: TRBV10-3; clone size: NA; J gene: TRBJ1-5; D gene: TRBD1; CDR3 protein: CAISDSGTAGGSPQHF; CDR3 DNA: TGTGCCATCAGTGACTCTGGGACAGCAGGAGGTTCGCCCCAGCATTTT
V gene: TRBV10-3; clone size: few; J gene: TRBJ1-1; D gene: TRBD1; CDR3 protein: CAIRASGQQQNTEAFF; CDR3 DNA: TGTGCCATCAGGGCTTCGGGACAGCAACAGAACACTGAAGCTTTCTTT
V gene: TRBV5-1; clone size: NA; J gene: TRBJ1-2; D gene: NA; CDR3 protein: CARGVRNGYTF; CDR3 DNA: TGCGCCAGAGGAGTTCGGAATGGCTACACCTTC
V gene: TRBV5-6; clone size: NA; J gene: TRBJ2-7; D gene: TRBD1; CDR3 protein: CASSFRDREAYEQYF; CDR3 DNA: TGTGCCAGCAGCTTCCGGGACAGGGAGGCCTACGAGCAGTACTTC
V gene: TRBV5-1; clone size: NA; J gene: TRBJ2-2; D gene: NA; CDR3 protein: CASSSYTGELFF; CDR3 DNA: TGCGCCAGCAGCTCCTACACCGGGGAGCTGTTTTTT
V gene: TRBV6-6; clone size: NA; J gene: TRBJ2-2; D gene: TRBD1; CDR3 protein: CASSDRGPNTGELFF; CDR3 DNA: TGTGCCAGCAGTGACAGGGGGCCGAACACCGGGGAGCTGTTTTTT
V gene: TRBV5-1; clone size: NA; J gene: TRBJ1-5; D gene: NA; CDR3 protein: CASSLSGKGQPQHF; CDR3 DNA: TGCGCCAGCAGCTTGAGCGGGAAGGGACAGCCCCAGCATTTT
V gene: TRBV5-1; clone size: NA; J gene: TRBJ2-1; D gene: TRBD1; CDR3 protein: CASSKTGGQVDEQFF; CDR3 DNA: TGCGCCAGCAGCAAAACAGGGGGACAGGTTGATGAGCAGTTCTTC
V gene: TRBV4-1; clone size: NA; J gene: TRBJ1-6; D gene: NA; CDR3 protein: CASSQDFGGASYNSPLHF; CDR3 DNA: TGCGCCAGCAGCCAAGATTTTGGGGGCGCATCCTATAATTCACCCCTCCACTTT
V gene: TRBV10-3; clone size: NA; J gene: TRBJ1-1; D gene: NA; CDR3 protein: CAISEDRRISEAFF; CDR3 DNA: TGTGCCATCAGTGAGGACAGGCGGATATCTGAAGCTTTCTTT